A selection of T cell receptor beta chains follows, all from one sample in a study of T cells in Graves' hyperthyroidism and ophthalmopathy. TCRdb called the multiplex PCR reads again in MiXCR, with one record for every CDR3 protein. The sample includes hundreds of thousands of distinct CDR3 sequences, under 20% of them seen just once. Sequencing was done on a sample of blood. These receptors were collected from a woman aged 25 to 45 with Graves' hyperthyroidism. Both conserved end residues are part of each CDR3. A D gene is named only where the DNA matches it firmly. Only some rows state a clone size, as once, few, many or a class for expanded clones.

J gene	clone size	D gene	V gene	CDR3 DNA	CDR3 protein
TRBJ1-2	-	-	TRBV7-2	TGTGCCAGCGCGGGGTATTTAGGCTACACCTTC	CASAGYLGYTF
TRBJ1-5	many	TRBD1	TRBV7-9	TGTGCCAGCAGTTTTCAGGGGGCCCGTCAGCCCCAGCATTTT	CASSFQGARQPQHF
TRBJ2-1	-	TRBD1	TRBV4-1	TGCGCCAGCAGCCAAGGCAGGGGGCCCCACAATGAGCAGTTCTTC	CASSQGRGPHNEQFF
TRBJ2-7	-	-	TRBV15	TGTGCCACCAGCAGAGATCGAGAAATCCCTGAGCAGTACTTC	CATSRDREIPEQYF
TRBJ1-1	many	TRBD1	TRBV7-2	TGTGCCAGCAGCAACCGGGACAGGTATTCTGAAGCTTTCTTT	CASSNRDRYSEAFF
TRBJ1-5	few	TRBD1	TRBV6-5	TGTGCCAGCAGTTACTACCCCCCCCGGACAGGGAATCAGCCCCAGCATTTT	CASSYYPPRTGNQPQHF
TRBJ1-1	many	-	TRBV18	TGTGCCAGCTCACCAGGGGGGGAAGAAGCTTTCTTT	CASSPGGEEAFF
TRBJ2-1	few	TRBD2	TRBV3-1	TGTGCCAGCAGCCAAGATATTAGCGGGAGGAATAATGAGCAGTTCTTC	CASSQDISGRNNEQFF
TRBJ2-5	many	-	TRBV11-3	TGTGCCAGCAGCTCTCAACTGACTCGCCAAGAGACCCAGTACTTC	CASSSQLTRQETQYF
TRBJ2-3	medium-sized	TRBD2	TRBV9	TGTGCCAGCAGCGTAGATCCCGGGGCGGGAGGGAGCACAGATACGCAGTATTTT	CASSVDPGAGGSTDTQYF
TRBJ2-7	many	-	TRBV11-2	TGTGCCAGCAGCTTGGGACGGGGGCTGTCCGAGCAGTACTTC	CASSLGRGLSEQYF
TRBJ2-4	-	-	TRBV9	TGTGCCAGCAGCGCCGGCGGGACGGGGGGCGAGGGCATTCAGTACTTC	CASSAGGTGGEGIQYF
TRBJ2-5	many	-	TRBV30	TGTGCCTGGAGTGTAGGTAGTGGGGATCCCCAAGAGACCCAGTACTTC	CAWSVGSGDPQETQYF